The rows below give T cell receptor beta chains drawn from one sample of a study of blood T cell repertoires in COVID-19. Produced via immunoSEQ multiplex PCR; TCRdb's table is partial and in-frame only. Of about 150,000 clones in the sample, around 82% were seen once. Sequenced sample: peripheral blood. The receptor set was obtained from a human donor in a cohort sampled during active COVID-19. The CDR3 runs from the conserved cysteine through the conserved F or W. The order of the fields is D gene, clone size, V gene, J gene, CDR3 protein, CDR3 DNA. A D gene is named only where the DNA matches it firmly. The size of a clone is reported for some rows only, either as once, few or many, or as a class for expanded clones.

-	-	TRBV6-1	TRBJ1-2	CASSEDTWAGGYTF	TGTGCCAGCAGTGAAGATACTTGGGCTGGTGGCTACACCTTC
-	-	TRBV19	TRBJ2-5	CASSIARQETQYF	TGTGCCAGTAGTATAGCGAGACAAGAGACCCAGTACTTC
-	-	TRBV9	TRBJ2-3	CASSVEGRTDTQYF	TGTGCCAGCAGCGTTGAGGGCCGCACAGATACGCAGTATTTT
TRBD2	-	TRBV18	TRBJ2-1	CASSPMLAGGGEQFF	TGTGCCAGCTCACCAATGCTAGCGGGAGGGGGTGAGCAGTTCTTC
-	-	TRBV18	TRBJ2-6	CASFSYVPSGANVLTF	TGTGCCAGCTTCTCGTATGTCCCTTCCGGGGCCAACGTCCTGACTTTC
-	-	TRBV19	TRBJ1-2	CASSSGTSYGYTF	TGTGCCAGTAGTTCCGGGACATCCTATGGCTACACCTTC
-	-	TRBV7-3	TRBJ1-4	CASSRAGAEKLFF	TGTGCCAGCAGCAGGGCGGGGGCCGAAAAACTGTTTTTT
TRBD1	-	TRBV6-5	TRBJ1-3	CAGQDRSISGNTIYF	TGTGCCGGCCAGGACAGGTCGATCTCTGGAAACACCATATATTTT
-	-	TRBV11-2	TRBJ2-7	CASSLNGGPYEQYF	TGTGCCAGCAGCTTAAATGGAGGGCCCTACGAGCAGTACTTC
-	once	TRBV5-8	TRBJ2-1	CASSFSTRDGEQFF	TGTGCCAGCAGCTTTTCAACCAGGGATGGGGAGCAGTTCTTC
-	-	TRBV12-3/TRBV12-4	TRBJ1-2	CASRLAGVGYTF	TGTGCCAGCAGGCTTGCAGGGGTTGGCTACACCTTC
-	-	TRBV3-1/TRBV3-2	TRBJ1-2	CASSPDSGYGYTF	TGTGCCAGCAGCCCGGACAGCGGTTATGGCTACACCTTC
-	-	TRBV2	TRBJ2-4	CASWAGKNIQYF	TGTGCCAGCTGGGCAGGGAAAAACATTCAGTACTTC
-	-	TRBV2	TRBJ2-5	CASTPQGIGTQYF	TGTGCCAGCACTCCGCAGGGGATCGGGACCCAGTACTTC
TRBD1	-	TRBV14	TRBJ2-3	CASSQGQGRVTQYF	TGTGCCAGCAGCCAAGGACAGGGTCGGGTTACGCAGTATTTT
TRBD1	-	TRBV11-2	TRBJ2-5	CASSLESGQGWETQYF	TGTGCCAGCAGCTTAGAGAGCGGACAGGGATGGGAGACCCAGTACTTC
-	once	TRBV18	TRBJ1-2	CASSTDNRVGGYTF	TGTGCCAGCTCAACGGACAACAGGGTCGGGGGCTACACCTTC
TRBD1	-	TRBV2	TRBJ2-3	CASSRGTGGADTQYF	TGTGCCAGCAGTAGGGGGACAGGGGGAGCAGATACGCAGTATTTT
TRBD2	-	TRBV3-1/TRBV3-2	TRBJ2-3	CASSPPGTSATDTQYF	TGTGCCAGCAGCCCGCCCGGGACTAGCGCAACGGATACGCAGTATTTT
TRBD1	-	TRBV10-3	TRBJ1-2	CAITPTTGGPNGYTF	TGTGCCATCACCCCCACCACAGGGGGTCCTAATGGCTACACCTTC
TRBD2	-	TRBV12-5	TRBJ2-3	CASVNIAGGATDTQYF	TGTGCTAGTGTTAACATAGCGGGGGGGGCCACAGATACGCAGTATTTT
TRBD2	once	TRBV7-2	TRBJ2-1	CASSLLAGGLGEQFF	TGTGCCAGCAGCTTACTAGCGGGGGGGCTCGGTGAGCAGTTCTTC
-	-	TRBV7-2	TRBJ1-5	CASSLGQVSNQPQHF	TGTGCCAGCAGCTTAGGACAAGTTAGCAATCAGCCCCAGCATTTT
TRBD1	-	TRBV15	TRBJ2-5	CATSRADRGQETQYF	TGTGCCACCAGCAGAGCCGACAGGGGACAAGAGACCCAGTACTTC
-	-	TRBV4-2	TRBJ2-1	CASSLYYNEQFF	TGTGCCAGCAGCCTCTACTACAATGAGCAGTTCTTC
-	-	TRBV6-1	TRBJ1-5	CASSEGQYSDQPQHF	TGTGCCAGCAGTGAAGGACAATACTCGGATCAGCCCCAGCATTTT
-	-	TRBV18	TRBJ2-6	CASSPGTPSSGANVLTF	TGTGCCAGCTCCCCCGGGACTCCCTCCTCTGGGGCCAACGTCCTGACTTTC
-	-	TRBV7-8	TRBJ2-3	CASSFGASTDTQYF	TGTGCCAGCAGCTTTGGAGCTAGCACAGATACGCAGTATTTT
-	-	TRBV4-3	TRBJ1-2	CASSQVGAGYGYTF	TGCGCCAGCAGCCAAGTGGGGGCGGGCTATGGCTACACCTTC
TRBD2	-	TRBV4-1	TRBJ2-3	CASSVGGRGGTDTQYF	TGCGCCAGCAGCGTGGGAGGGCGGGGAGGCACAGATACGCAGTATTTT
-	few	TRBV9	TRBJ2-3	CASSYRFTTDTQYF	TGTGCCAGCAGCTACCGGTTTACCACAGATACGCAGTATTTT
-	-	TRBV13	TRBJ2-1	CASSARQRPSYNEQFF	TGTGCCAGCAGCGCTCGACAGAGGCCGTCCTACAATGAGCAGTTCTTC
-	-	TRBV19	TRBJ1-1	CASSAPGHPNTEAFF	TGTGCCAGTAGTGCCCCGGGACACCCGAACACTGAAGCTTTCTTT
TRBD2	-	TRBV5-4	TRBJ2-1	CASSLTSGSENEQFF	TGTGCCAGCAGCTTAACTAGCGGGAGCGAGAATGAGCAGTTCTTC
-	-	TRBV11-2	TRBJ2-3	CASSLEGGGTDTQYF	TGTGCCAGCAGCTTAGAGGGCGGGGGCACAGATACGCAGTATTTT
-	-	TRBV9	TRBJ2-1	CASSDGVAYNEQFF	TGTGCCAGCAGCGACGGGGTAGCCTACAATGAGCAGTTCTTC
TRBD1	-	TRBV29-1	TRBJ1-1	CSESGTGAEAFF	TGCAGCGAATCCGGGACAGGGGCTGAAGCTTTCTTT
-	few	TRBV11-3	TRBJ1-1	CASSLEQEAFF	TGTGCCAGCAGCTTAGAACAGGAAGCTTTCTTT
-	once	TRBV5-5	TRBJ1-5	CASSQGFRGQPQHF	TGTGCCAGCAGCCAAGGATTTCGCGGACAGCCCCAGCATTTT
-	-	TRBV29-1	TRBJ2-5	CSVEVTGSQETQYF	TGCAGCGTTGAAGTCACAGGGAGTCAAGAGACCCAGTACTTC
TRBD1	-	TRBV19	TRBJ2-7	CASRRTGSTYEQYF	TGTGCCAGTAGACGGACAGGGTCTACCTACGAGCAGTACTTC
TRBD1	-	TRBV10-3	TRBJ2-5	CAITEDRFSGLYF	TGTGCCATCACTGAGGACAGGTTCTCCGGTTTGTACTTC
-	-	TRBV2	TRBJ2-3	CASSANWSDTQYF	TGTGCCAGCAGTGCGAACTGGTCAGATACGCAGTATTTT
TRBD1	once	TRBV11-2	TRBJ1-2	CASSFRTGAYGYTF	TGTGCCAGCAGCTTCCGGACAGGAGCCTATGGCTACACCTTC
-	-	TRBV11-2	TRBJ2-7	CASSFEPQPIEQYF	TGTGCCAGCAGCTTCGAACCTCAACCTATCGAGCAGTACTTC
TRBD1	-	TRBV5-1	TRBJ2-7	CASSPIGDRDYEQYF	TGCGCCAGCAGCCCTATCGGAGACAGGGACTACGAGCAGTACTTC
-	-	TRBV5-1	TRBJ2-5	CASSFSGDQETQYF	TGCGCCAGCAGCTTCTCCGGGGACCAAGAGACCCAGTACTTC
-	once	TRBV5-4	TRBJ2-1	CASSLRSGAYNEQFF	TGTGCCAGCAGCCTCCGTTCAGGGGCCTACAATGAGCAGTTCTTC
TRBD1	-	TRBV4-1	TRBJ1-1	CASSHGQGRTEAFF	TGCGCCAGCAGCCATGGACAGGGGAGAACTGAAGCTTTCTTT
-	-	TRBV6-1	TRBJ2-5	CASSGGGDKETQYF	TGTGCCAGCAGTGGCGGAGGAGACAAAGAGACCCAGTACTTC